These T cell receptor beta chains were read from a single sample in a study of siplizumab effects on memory and regulatory T cells. TCRdb's table, derived via immunoSEQ multiplex PCR, lists solely in-frame clones and lacks some. The table records some 53,000 clones, under 98% of them present only once. Sequenced: naive CD4+ T cells sorted from blood. Receptors were obtained from a human donor in good health. Each CDR3 is given with its conserved first and last residue. Each record gives: clone size, J gene, V gene, D gene, CDR3 protein, CDR3 DNA. The D gene is left open where the match is weak. Size is stated for part of the rows, as once, few or many counts, or as a class when the clone is expanded.

>-|TRBJ2-1|TRBV6-6|TRBD2
CASTLSGSSYNEQFF
TGTGCCAGCACCCTTAGCGGGAGTTCCTACAATGAGCAGTTCTTC
>-|TRBJ2-1|TRBV5-4|TRBD2
CASRMVGSSGGEQFF
TGTGCCAGCAGGATGGTGGGATCATCCGGGGGGGAGCAGTTCTTC
>-|TRBJ1-1|TRBV5-1|-
CASSLEGIAEAFF
TGCGCCAGCAGCTTGGAGGGGATTGCTGAAGCTTTCTTT
>-|TRBJ1-2|TRBV19|TRBD1
CASSTQDRGPWYGYTF
TGTGCCAGTAGTACCCAGGACAGGGGGCCTTGGTATGGCTACACCTTC
>-|TRBJ2-6|TRBV30|-
CERAGPSGANVLTF
TGTGAAAGGGCAGGGCCCTCTGGGGCCAACGTCCTGACTTTC
>-|TRBJ1-2|TRBV27|TRBD1
CASSLSWTGRDGNTF
TGTGCCAGCAGTTTATCGTGGACAGGGCGGGATGGCAACACCTTC
>-|TRBJ1-2|TRBV10-3|-
CAISEDPRVYGYTF
TGTGCCATCAGTGAGGACCCGAGGGTCTATGGCTACACCTTC
>-|TRBJ2-3|TRBV18|TRBD2
CASSPLAGDSTDTQYF
TGTGCCAGCTCACCACTTGCGGGAGACAGCACAGATACGCAGTATTTT
>-|TRBJ1-4|TRBV5-1|-
CASSLRGSPNEKLFF
TGCGCCAGCAGCTTGAGAGGCAGCCCCAATGAAAAACTGTTTTTT
>-|TRBJ2-7|TRBV7-6|TRBD2
CASSRTSGRSYEQYF
TGTGCCAGCAGCCGTACTAGCGGGAGAAGCTACGAGCAGTACTTC
>-|TRBJ2-3|TRBV5-4|TRBD1
CASSNGQGAGTDTQYF
TGTGCCAGCAGCAACGGACAGGGGGCCGGCACAGATACGCAGTATTTT
>-|TRBJ2-2|TRBV19|TRBD1
CASSRYQGATGELFF
TGTGCCAGTAGTAGATACCAGGGGGCGACCGGGGAGCTGTTTTTT
>-|TRBJ2-6|TRBV7-9|-
CATHFPGRGAGSGANVLTF
TGTGCCACCCATTTCCCGGGACGGGGTGCAGGGTCTGGGGCCAACGTCCTGACTTTC
>-|TRBJ2-1|TRBV19|-
CASSFPQTAQFF
TGTGCCAGTAGTTTTCCCCAGACAGCCCAGTTCTTC
>once|TRBJ2-7|TRBV6-5|-
CASGDFEQYF
TGTGCCTCGGGGGATTTCGAGCAGTACTTC
>-|TRBJ1-3|TRBV28|-
CASSLWGRRSGNTIYF
TGTGCCAGCAGTTTATGGGGACGGCGGTCTGGAAACACCATATATTTT
>-|TRBJ2-7|TRBV5-4|TRBD1
CASSLELRQGSSYEQYF
TGTGCCAGCAGCTTGGAGCTAAGACAGGGAAGCTCCTACGAGCAGTACTTC